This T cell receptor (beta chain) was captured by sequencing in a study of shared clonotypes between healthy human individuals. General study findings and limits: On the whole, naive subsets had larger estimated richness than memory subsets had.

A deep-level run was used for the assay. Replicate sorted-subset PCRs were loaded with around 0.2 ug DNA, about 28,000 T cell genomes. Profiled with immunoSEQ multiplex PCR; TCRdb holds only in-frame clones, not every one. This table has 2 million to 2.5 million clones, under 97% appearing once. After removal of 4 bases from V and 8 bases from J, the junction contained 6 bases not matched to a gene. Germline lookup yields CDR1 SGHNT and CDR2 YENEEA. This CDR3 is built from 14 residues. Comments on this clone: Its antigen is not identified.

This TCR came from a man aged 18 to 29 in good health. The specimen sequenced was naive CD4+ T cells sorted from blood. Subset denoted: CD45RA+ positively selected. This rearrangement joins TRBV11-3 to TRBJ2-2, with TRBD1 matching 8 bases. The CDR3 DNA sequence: TGTGCCAGCAGCTCAGACAGGGGAGGAGGGGAGCTGTTTTTT. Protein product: CASSSDRGGGELFF.